Listed here are 10 T cell receptor beta chains from one sample, sequenced in a study of cytomegalovirus exposure and HLA in healthy donors. The PCR employed 60 Vbeta primers together with 13 Jbeta primers. The repertoire was sequenced with immunoSEQ multiplex PCR; TCRdb's copy has only in-frame clones and lacks some. The table records 99,000 or so clones, more than 75% of them present only once. Sequenced input: PBMCs. Every receptor here comes from a woman younger than 35 in good health and CMV-seropositive.

This clone was counted ten times or more. The chain has TRBV2 and TRBJ1-2; TRBD1 matches at 11 bases. After removal of 3 bases from V and 4 bases from J, the junction contained 4 bases not matched to a gene. Germline values: CDR1 SNHLY, CDR2 FYNNEI. The CDR3 is 15 amino acids. The CDR3 region is CASSDGTGGSYGYTF. CDR3 DNA sequence: TGTGCCAGCAGTGATGGGACAGGGGGGAGCTATGGCTACACCTTC.

The count of this clone is one. The V gene is TRBV7-9, the J gene TRBJ2-7; 8 bases line up with TRBD2. Germline V gene lookup returns CDR1 SEHNR and CDR2 FQNEAQ (reference sequence). Trimming took 3 bases from V and 5 from J; bases not matched to a gene: 6. There are 14 residues in the CDR3. For the CDR3, the DNA is TGTGCCAGCAGCTTGGGACTAGATAGAGACGAGCAGTACTTC. It codes for CASSLGLDRDEQYF.

The rearrangement joins TRBV29-1 to TRBJ1-2; D is unresolved. CDR1 and CDR2 (germline): SQVTM, ANQGSEA. Trimming stripped 5 bases from V and 3 bases from J, with 16 bases between. This CDR3 is built from 14 residues. CDR3 DNA sequence: TGCAGCGTTAAAAGCAGATCAAGCGACTATGGCTACACCTTC. Translated, it gives CSVKSRSSDYGYTF.

J is TRBJ2-7 and V is TRBV5-4; 11 bases are shared with TRBD2. J was trimmed by 5 bases and V by 3 bases; bases with no gene match: 4. CDR1 is SGHNT and CDR2 is YYREEE in the germline V gene (reference sequence). The CDR3 contains 14 residues. In DNA form, the CDR3 reads TGTGCCAGCAGCTGGGGGACTAGCGGCAACGAGCAGTACTTC. Its translation is CASSWGTSGNEQYF.

This sequence joins TRBV30 and TRBJ2-2; tentative D call: TRBD1 (5 bases). Germline loops: CDR1 GTSNPN, CDR2 SVGIG (reference sequence). CDR3 size: 15 residues. With 3 bases removed from V and 3 bases from J, the gap between germline ends came to 14 bases. CDR3 nucleotides: TGTGCCTGGAGAACTAAAACAGGAGACACCGGGGAGCTGTTTTTT. Translated, it gives CAWRTKTGDTGELFF.

The chain carries TRBV21-1 and TRBJ1-2; the D segment call TRBD1 is taken from the table without a DNA check. TRBV21-1 is an annotated pseudogene. CDR3 size: 14 residues. This CDR3 is CASSSPMMAYGYTF. In DNA form, the CDR3 reads TGTGCCAGCAGCAGTCCGATGATGGCCTATGGCTACACCTTC.

This clone appeared once. The chain carries TRBV5-4 and TRBJ2-5, with 10 bases identical to TRBD2. V shed 3 bases and J 5 bases; nucleotides not matched to a gene: 13. Germline V gene data show CDR1 as SGHNT and CDR2 as YYREEE (reference sequence). This CDR3 is 17 amino acids long. The CDR3 reads CASSSRFQIAGGETQYF. In DNA, the CDR3 is TGTGCCAGCAGCTCAAGGTTCCAGATAGCGGGAGGCGAGACCCAGTACTTC. The variable domain in full, completed from reference TRBV5-4 and TRBJ2-5, reads ETGVTQSPTHLIKTRGQQVTLRCSSQSGHNTVSWYQQALGQGPQFIFQYYREEENGRGNFPPRFSGLQFPNYSSELNVNALELDDSALYLCASSSRFQIAGGETQYFGPGTRLLVL.

This chain links TRBV27 with TRBJ2-7; D is unresolved. Per the germline V gene, CDR1 is MNHEY and CDR2 is SMNVEV (reference sequence). V was cut by 6 bases and J by 4 bases, with 13 bases left in between. The CDR3 sequence is 13 residues long. The CDR3 DNA reads TGTGCCAGCAGCCCCAGTCTGGTTTACGAGCAGTACTTC. Amino acids: CASSPSLVYEQYF.

The rearrangement links TRBV29-1 to TRBJ1-1, with 9 bases lining up with TRBD1. Trimming removed 2 bases from V and 2 bases from J; junction bases left unmatched: 3. The germline V gene has CDR1 SQVTM and CDR2 ANQGSEA. The CDR3 sequence is 14 residues long. The DNA for the CDR3 is TGCAGCGTTGAACAGGGACAGGGTAACACTGAAGCTTTCTTT. This translates into CSVEQGQGNTEAFF. Filled out from reference TRBV29-1 and TRBJ1-1, the complete variable domain reads SAVISQKPSRDICQRGTSLTIQCQVDSQVTMMFWYRQQPGQSLTLIATANQGSEATYESGFVIDKFPISRPNLTFSTLTVSNMSPEDSSIYLCSVEQGQGNTEAFFGQGTRLTVV.

The J gene is TRBJ2-5, the V gene TRBV6-5, with 7 bases aligning to TRBD2. V gave up 2 bases and J gave up 7 bases; unmatched junction bases: 10. The CDR3 is 15 amino acids. CDR1 MNHEY and CDR2 SVGAGI come from the germline V gene. DNA for the CDR3: TGTGCCAGCAGTTACCCCCCTAGCGGCCAGGGGACCCAGTACTTC. It encodes CASSYPPSGQGTQYF.